This TCR beta chain was observed in a study of regulatory T cells in long-lasting Graves disease. Findings of the study overall: Accuracy may have suffered from the small sample size. Persistent disease exhibited a predilection for TRBV28, TRBJ1-2 and TRBJ2-5.

The time point is: newly diagnosed GD, antithyroid drugs for less than 3 months. The TCR library was made from RNA extracted from PBMCs. On this clonotype: The antigen is not known.

Arm-PCR of CDR3 regions and iRepertoire HTBI primers were used to build TCR beta libraries. Via MiXCR, TCRdb re-called the multiplex PCR reads, giving one row per CDR3 protein. The top ten hold less than 25% of the sample, which has approximately 230,000 distinct CDR3 sequences, approximately 16% seen once. The V gene's germline CDR1 is SGHVS and CDR2 FQNEAQ. The CDR3 totals 14 residues. The V gene end was trimmed by 5 bases and the J gene end by 4 bases; junction bases not matched to a gene: 6. The sample here was peripheral blood mononuclear cells (PBMCs), taken at new diagnosis, from a patient treated with antithyroid drugs. The V and J genes are TRBV7-8 and TRBJ1-2; TRBD1 matches 8 bases. The source is a female donor with Graves disease. This CDR3 is CASSLRDRSYGYTF. Here the CDR3 DNA reads TGTGCCAGCAGCCTTAGGGACAGGTCCTATGGCTACACCTTC.